This T cell receptor beta chain appears in the sequencing data of a study of response to subunit inactivated influenza vaccine. Study results and limitations: The authors put forward the suggestion that each seasonal influenza vaccination may bring in only a limited number of new T cells.

J was trimmed by 3 bases and V by 8 bases; bases with no gene match: 6. The CDR3 consists of 13 residues. CDR1 is KGHSH and CDR2 is LQKENI in the germline V gene. Via MiXCR, TCRdb re-called the RT-PCR reads, giving one row per CDR3 protein. In the table there are about 500,000 distinct CDR3 sequences, approximately 17% of which are singletons. Turning to this clonotype: What it binds is unknown.

Sequencing used CD4+ T cells sorted from PBMCs, obtained 23 months after vaccination. The sequence was collected from a man between 50 and 75 years old who received an inactivated influenza vaccine. V usage is TRBV18 and J usage is TRBJ1-1, with 7 bases aligning to TRBD1. Here the CDR3 reads CASTDREDTEAFF. CDR3 nucleotide sequence: TGTGCCAGCACTGACAGGGAGGACACTGAAGCTTTCTTT.